Listed below are T cell receptor beta chains from one sample, sequenced in a study of OX40 agonist ivuxolimab in advanced cancers. Profiled with immunoSEQ multiplex PCR; TCRdb holds only in-frame clones, not every one. The table has 90,000 to 120,000 clones, 90% seen once. The sequencing used CD4+ or CD8+ T cells sorted from blood, collected in a trial of the OX40 agonist ivuxolimab. All receptors come from an adult with an advanced solid tumor such as melanoma, head and neck, liver or kidney cancer. Both conserved end residues are part of each CDR3. The order of the fields is CDR3 protein, CDR3 DNA, clone size, J gene, D gene, V gene. A D gene is named only where the DNA matches it firmly. Clone size appears in some rows only: once, few, many, or a class for an expanded clone.

CDR3: CASSPGQSDTQYF
DNA: TGTGCCAGCAGTCCGGGACAGTCAGATACGCAGTATTTT
size: NA
J: TRBJ2-3
D: TRBD1
V: TRBV11-2

CDR3: CASRPAWRNSYEQYF
DNA: TGTGCCAGCAGACCAGCGTGGAGGAACTCCTACGAGCAGTACTTC
size: NA
J: TRBJ2-7
D: NA
V: TRBV27

CDR3: CAISEPKNTEAFF
DNA: TGTGCCATCAGTGAGCCAAAGAACACTGAAGCTTTCTTT
size: NA
J: TRBJ1-1
D: NA
V: TRBV10-3

CDR3: CASRGLPNTGELFF
DNA: TGTGCCAGCAGGGGACTACCCAACACCGGGGAGCTGTTTTTT
size: NA
J: TRBJ2-2
D: TRBD2
V: TRBV6-5

CDR3: CASSPSTSGRSNTGELFF
DNA: TGTGCCAGCAGCCCCTCTACTAGCGGGAGGTCGAACACCGGGGAGCTGTTTTTT
size: NA
J: TRBJ2-2
D: TRBD2
V: TRBV11-3

CDR3: CASSISAGGAGYTF
DNA: TGTGCCAGTAGTATTTCCGCAGGGGGCGCGGGCTACACCTTC
size: once
J: TRBJ1-2
D: TRBD1
V: TRBV19

CDR3: CASSSPFPLTLRGANVLTF
DNA: TGCGCCAGCAGCTCCCCTTTCCCCTTGACCCTGCGGGGGGCCAACGTCCTGACTTTC
size: few
J: TRBJ2-6
D: NA
V: TRBV5-1

CDR3: CASSQDSRQGEYQPQHF
DNA: TGCGCCAGCAGCCAAGATTCCCGCCAGGGGGAATATCAGCCCCAGCATTTT
size: NA
J: TRBJ1-5
D: TRBD1
V: TRBV4-1

CDR3: CSVGSGRRYEQYF
DNA: TGCAGCGTTGGTAGCGGGAGAAGATACGAGCAGTACTTC
size: NA
J: TRBJ2-7
D: TRBD2
V: TRBV29-1

CDR3: CASSVTGTDTQYF
DNA: TGTGCCAGCAGCGTAACTGGCACAGATACGCAGTATTTT
size: NA
J: TRBJ2-3
D: NA
V: TRBV4-2

CDR3: CASSLAGLAGGRGDTQYF
DNA: TGTGCCAGCAGCTTAGCGGGACTAGCGGGAGGGAGAGGAGATACGCAGTATTTT
size: NA
J: TRBJ2-3
D: TRBD2
V: TRBV7-2

CDR3: CASSPRASWWGLDEQFF
DNA: TGTGCCAGCAGCCCTCGGGCTAGCTGGTGGGGATTGGATGAGCAGTTCTTC
size: NA
J: TRBJ2-1
D: NA
V: TRBV4-2

CDR3: CASSPASGGRLRQPQHF
DNA: TGTGCCAGCAGTCCCGCAAGCGGGGGGCGTTTACGTCAGCCCCAGCATTTT
size: once
J: TRBJ1-5
D: NA
V: TRBV28

CDR3: CSSRLGLAGVDTQYF
DNA: TGCAGCTCCCGGTTAGGGCTAGCGGGAGTAGATACGCAGTATTTT
size: NA
J: TRBJ2-3
D: TRBD2
V: TRBV29-1

CDR3: CASSQDAGFQPQHF
DNA: TGCGCCAGCAGCCAAGATGCCGGGTTTCAGCCCCAGCATTTT
size: NA
J: TRBJ1-5
D: NA
V: TRBV4-1

CDR3: CASSFREGNEQYF
DNA: TGTGCCAGCAGCTTCCGCGAGGGAAACGAGCAGTACTTC
size: NA
J: TRBJ2-7
D: NA
V: TRBV5-4

CDR3: CASSLDRSYEQYF
DNA: TGTGCCAGCAGCTTAGACAGGAGCTACGAGCAGTACTTC
size: NA
J: TRBJ2-7
D: NA
V: TRBV13